This TCR beta chain was captured by sequencing in a study of T cells expressing NK-cell markers. Study summary: According to the study, TCR beta repertoires originated from sorted CD3+CD56+NKG2C+, CD3+CD56+NKG2C- and CD3+CD56-NKG2C+ T cells.

This CDR3 has 14 amino acids. Germline CDR1 is SGHTA and CDR2 is FQGNSA. TCRdb reprocessed the 5' RACE reads and keeps a single row for each CDR3 protein, giving no DNA. The sample has 200,000 to 300,000 distinct CDR3 sequences. This receptor was identified in a woman between 18 and 70 years old in good health. Sequenced sample: blood T cells: a sorted CD56 or NKG2C T cell subset, CD4+ or CD8+ T cells, or bulk PBMC T cells (not recorded which). V usage is TRBV7-2 and J usage is TRBJ1-1. The CDR3 sequence: CASSFQTRNTEAFF. The entire variable domain, with the rest obtained from reference TRBV7-2 and TRBJ1-1, is as follows: GAGVSQSPSNKVTEKGKDVELRCDPISGHTALYWYRQSLGQGLEFLIYFQGNSAPDKSGLPSDRFSAERTGGSVSTLTIQRTQQEDSAVYLCASSFQTRNTEAFFGQGTRLTVV.